Given below is one T cell receptor (beta chain) in context. Its antigen is currently unknown. The record originates from a study of cytomegalovirus exposure and HLA in healthy donors. Study outcomes and limitations: The authors enumerated around 150 TCR beta chains as linked to cytomegalovirus. TCR beta V- and J-gene trimming, according to a later analysis, was linked to a missense DCLRE1C variant. Cytomegalovirus status, reportedly, was diagnosed with high specificity and sensitivity by the classifier.

Trimming pared 6 bases from V and 2 bases from J, leaving 13 bases between. Germline V gene lookup returns CDR1 MDHEN and CDR2 SYDVKM. The CDR3 consists of 14 residues. With 60 Vbeta and 13 Jbeta primers, the PCR was carried out. Libraries were prepared by immunoSEQ multiplex PCR; TCRdb keeps only in-frame clonotypes and omits some of them. Its clone listing holds fewer than 150,000 clones. The J gene is TRBJ2-5, the V gene TRBV28; tentatively, D is TRBD2 (7 bases). The clonotype originates from a woman aged 55-75 years in good health and CMV-seronegative. Sequenced material: PBMCs. The CDR3, as DNA: TGTGCCAGCAGGGATAGGGGGGGACAAGAGACCCAGTACTTC. Translating it yields CASRDRGGQETQYF. The full variable domain, in which reference TRBV28 and TRBJ2-5 provide the parts outside the CDR3, is DVKVTQSSRYLVKRTGEKVFLECVQDMDHENMFWYRQDPGLGLRLIYFSYDVKMKEKGDIPEGYSVSREKKERFSLILESASTNQTSMYLCASRDRGGQETQYFGPGTRLLVL.